Reported below is one T cell receptor beta chain. What it binds is unknown. The sample is drawn from a study of shared clonotypes between healthy human individuals. Across the study: CD4 naive cells filled three plates per donor, CD4 memory three, CD8 naive two and CD8 memory one. General study results and limits: For sorted subsets, rarefaction showed incomplete sequencing despite large depth.

In the authors' workflow: ImmunoSEQ supplied junction-only sequences lacking quality scores, so filtering was different. Sequencing was performed with immunoSEQ multiplex PCR; in TCRdb, only in-frame clones are kept and a portion is missing. The DNA was the basis for D and trimming; V, J and clone size are from that table. The repertoire holds roughly 590,000 clones, with 95% to 96% as singletons. CD45RO-negative, CCR7-selected cells formed the naive CD8 fraction, which excluded terminally differentiated effector memory CD45RA+ cells. V trimming: 8 bases; J trimming: 4 bases; junction bases outside the gene matches: 10. Germline-derived CDR1 and CDR2 are SEHNR and FQNEAQ (reference sequence). This CDR3 contains 14 residues.

J is TRBJ2-5 and V is TRBV7-9; TRBD1 agrees at 7 bases. The material sequenced was naive CD8+ T cells sorted from blood. The source is a woman in her twenties or thirties in good health. CDR3 in amino acids: CASGKTGLGETQYF. CDR3 DNA sequence: TGTGCCAGCGGCAAGACAGGGTTAGGAGAGACCCAGTACTTC.